This T cell receptor beta chain emerged from a study of T cell responses to AZD1222 COVID-19 vaccine. The study's findings and limits: Two doses of AZD1222 preceded a rise in Spike-specific TCR breadth and depth.

This clone was counted a single time. The target antigen is unknown. CDR1 is KGHSH, CDR2 LQKENI, per germline. This CDR3 comprises 16 residues. The V and J ends lost 0 bases and 0 bases respectively, with 11 bases between them. Only in-frame clones appear in the TCRdb table, and some are missing; sequencing was by immunoSEQ multiplex PCR. This sample yields fewer than 150,000 clones, of which approximately 93% are seen a single time; roughly 0.87% belongs to the top ten. The sequence was obtained from an adult in good health. This chain uses TRBV18 with TRBJ1-2; D is unresolved. The source was peripheral blood, collected on day 0 of AZD1222 vaccination. The CDR3 region has the DNA TGTGCCAGCTCACCACCGGGAGGGCTAACTAACTATGGCTACACCTTC. It is translated as CASSPPGGLTNYGYTF.